This is a list of T cell receptor beta chains from one sample in a study of T cell repertoires in cytomegalovirus infection. Their antigens remain unidentified. Each CDR3 protein gets one entry after TCRdb re-called the reads with MiXCR. The sample consists of 680,000 or so distinct CDR3 sequences, around a third of them appearing once. This material consisted of cultured PBMCs, taken from culture after CMV antigen stimulation. These TCRs come from a human donor in good health (CMV status not recorded). Some clones in this sample may be carry-over from other donors' samples. Both conserved end residues are part of each CDR3. D genes are given only for firm matches. Clone size is given for some rows only: seen once, a few or many times, or a class if the clone is expanded.

D gene	V gene	clone size	J gene	CDR3 protein	CDR3 DNA
TRBD2	TRBV6-6	-	TRBJ2-1	CASSQRGGPSSYNEQFF	TGTGCCAGCAGCCAGCGGGGGGGCCCAAGCTCCTACAATGAGCAGTTCTTC
-	TRBV10-3	-	TRBJ2-1	CAISGDNEQFF	TGTGCCATCAGTGGGGACAATGAGCAGTTCTTC
TRBD1	TRBV29-1	-	TRBJ2-3	CSVDSYRGYTDTQYF	TGCAGCGTTGACTCGTACAGGGGGTACACAGATACGCAGTATTTT
TRBD2	TRBV12-3/TRBV12-4	-	TRBJ2-3	CASSLNGGGGDTQYF	TGTGCCAGCAGTTTAAACGGTGGCGGGGGAGATACGCAGTATTTT
-	TRBV28	few	TRBJ2-5	CASSPQQGRVTQYF	TGTGCCAGCAGTCCCCAACAGGGGAGGGTGACCCAGTACTTC
TRBD1	TRBV20-1	-	TRBJ1-2	CSARALTGGAAGYTF	TGCAGTGCCAGAGCTCTGACAGGGGGCGCCGCGGGCTACACCTTC
-	TRBV7-4	few	TRBJ1-1	CASSLRGLVGTEAFF	TGTGCCAGCAGCCTACGGGGGTTGGTGGGCACTGAAGCTTTCTTT
-	TRBV5-6	-	TRBJ2-2	CASSFLGLSTGELFF	TGTGCCAGCAGCTTTCTTGGTCTGAGCACCGGGGAGCTGTTTTTT
-	TRBV2	-	TRBJ1-2	CASSELQAGYTF	TGTGCCAGCAGTGAACTACAGGCCGGCTACACCTTC
-	TRBV6-6	few	TRBJ1-1	CASTQNQENTEAFF	TGTGCCAGCACGCAAAACCAGGAGAACACTGAAGCTTTCTTT
TRBD2	TRBV4-2	few	TRBJ2-1	CASSQDGGGAYNEQFF	TGTGCCAGCAGCCAAGATGGGGGGGGGGCCTACAATGAGCAGTTCTTC
-	TRBV7-8	-	TRBJ1-1	CASSLVRGPNTEAFF	TGTGCCAGCAGCTTAGTCCGGGGCCCGAACACTGAAGCTTTCTTT
-	TRBV7-7	-	TRBJ2-1	CASSLVAGPANNEQFF	TGTGCCAGCAGCTTAGTGGCGGGCCCAGCCAACAATGAGCAGTTCTTC
TRBD1	TRBV19	few	TRBJ2-7	CASSIGDSSYEQYF	TGTGCCAGTAGTATAGGGGACAGCTCCTACGAGCAGTACTTC
TRBD1	TRBV7-2	few	TRBJ2-3	CASSARQGPGTDTQYF	TGTGCCAGCAGCGCCAGACAGGGTCCCGGTACAGATACGCAGTATTTT
-	TRBV20-1	-	TRBJ2-7	CSATRGKDEQYF	TGCAGTGCTACAAGGGGGAAGGACGAGCAGTACTTC
-	TRBV11-2	-	TRBJ2-3	CASSLIQDTQYF	TGTGCCAGCAGCTTAATTCAAGATACGCAGTATTTT
-	TRBV6-1	few	TRBJ2-7	CASSPQGVGYEQYF	TGTGCCAGCAGTCCACAGGGAGTGGGCTACGAGCAGTACTTC
-	TRBV2	-	TRBJ1-2	CASRQGSIANYGYTF	TGTGCCAGCAGACAGGGATCAATAGCTAACTATGGCTACACCTTC
TRBD1	TRBV7-8	few	TRBJ2-7	CASSFGTDYSYEQYF	TGTGCCAGCAGCTTTGGGACAGATTACTCCTACGAGCAGTACTTC
-	TRBV4-1	few	TRBJ2-3	CASSQAWGVDTQYF	TGCGCCAGCAGCCAGGCCTGGGGGGTGGATACGCAGTATTTT
-	TRBV12-5	-	TRBJ1-5	CASGSGTSNQPQHF	TGTGCTAGTGGTTCGGGAACTAGCAATCAGCCCCAGCATTTT
TRBD1	TRBV29-1	-	TRBJ2-7	CSVEDRGRSYEQYF	TGCAGCGTCGAAGACAGGGGCCGCTCCTACGAGCAGTACTTC
TRBD1	TRBV27	-	TRBJ1-1	CASSNDRGSMNTEAFF	TGTGCCAGCAGTAACGACAGGGGAAGTATGAACACTGAAGCTTTCTTT
-	TRBV5-4	-	TRBJ1-4	CASSHGQGREKLFF	TGTGCCAGCAGCCACGGACAAGGTCGGGAAAAACTGTTTTTT
-	TRBV2	few	TRBJ2-1	CAPGNRPYQQFF	TGTGCCCCTGGGAACAGACCCTATCAGCAGTTCTTC
TRBD1	TRBV19	-	TRBJ2-3	CASNDTGGYTDTQYF	TGTGCCAGTAATGATACAGGGGGCTACACAGATACGCAGTATTTT
-	TRBV7-6	few	TRBJ2-1	CASRGGGYNEQFF	TGTGCCAGCCGGGGAGGGGGTTACAATGAGCAGTTCTTC
TRBD1	TRBV20-1	-	TRBJ2-2	CSARDSGGEYTGELFF	TGCAGTGCTAGAGACTCAGGGGGCGAGTACACCGGGGAGCTGTTTTTT
-	TRBV15	-	TRBJ2-3	CATSRGGGGLTDTQYF	TGTGCCACCAGCAGAGGAGGGGGGGGCCTGACAGATACGCAGTATTTT
TRBD2	TRBV6-2/TRBV6-3	-	TRBJ2-7	CASSPPGLWAEQYF	TGTGCCAGCAGTCCCCCGGGACTATGGGCCGAGCAGTACTTC
-	TRBV2	-	TRBJ2-1	CASRWAVYNEQFF	TGTGCCAGCAGGTGGGCAGTTTACAATGAGCAGTTCTTC
-	TRBV11-2	-	TRBJ1-1	CASSVGTEAFF	TGTGCCAGCAGCGTAGGGACTGAAGCTTTCTTT
-	TRBV7-8	-	TRBJ1-2	CASSLASGSWTAYGYTF	TGTGCCAGCAGCTTAGCCTCTGGGTCGTGGACAGCATATGGCTACACCTTC
TRBD2	TRBV7-2	many	TRBJ2-7	CASSPSSGRYEQYF	TGTGCCAGCAGCCCGAGTAGCGGGAGATACGAGCAGTACTTC
-	TRBV10-3	few	TRBJ2-1	CAISERENNEQFF	TGTGCCATCAGTGAAAGGGAGAACAATGAGCAGTTCTTC
TRBD1	TRBV20-1	-	TRBJ2-2	CSAPRTGTGGTGELFF	TGCAGTGCCCCGAGGACCGGGACAGGGGGCACCGGGGAGCTGTTTTTT
-	TRBV6-1	-	TRBJ1-1	CASSYNGAAFF	TGTGCCAGCAGTTACAACGGCGCGGCTTTCTTT